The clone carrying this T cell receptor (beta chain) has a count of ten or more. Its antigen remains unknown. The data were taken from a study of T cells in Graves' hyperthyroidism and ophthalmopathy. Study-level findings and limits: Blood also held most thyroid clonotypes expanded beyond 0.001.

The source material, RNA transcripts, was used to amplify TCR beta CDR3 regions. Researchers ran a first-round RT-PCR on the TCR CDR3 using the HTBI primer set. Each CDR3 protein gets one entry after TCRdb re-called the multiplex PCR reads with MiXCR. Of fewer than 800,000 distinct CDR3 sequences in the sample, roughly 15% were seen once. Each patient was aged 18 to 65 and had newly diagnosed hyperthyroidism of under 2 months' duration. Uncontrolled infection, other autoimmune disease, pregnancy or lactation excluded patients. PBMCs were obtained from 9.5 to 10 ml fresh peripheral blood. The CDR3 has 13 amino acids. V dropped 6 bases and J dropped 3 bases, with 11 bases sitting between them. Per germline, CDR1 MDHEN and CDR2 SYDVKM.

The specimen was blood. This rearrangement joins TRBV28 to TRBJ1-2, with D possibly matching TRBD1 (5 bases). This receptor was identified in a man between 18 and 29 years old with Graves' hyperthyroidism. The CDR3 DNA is TGTGCCAGCAGCTTACGGGGGGACTATGGCTACACCTTC. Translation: CASSLRGDYGYTF.